The sequence of this TCR beta chain was determined in a study of molecular identifiers for immune sequencing clone quantification. Study results and limitations: Barcodes shared by identical TCR molecules could lead to underestimated sizes of highly expanded clones.

The CDR3 runs to 16 residues. V gave up 4 bases and J gave up 4 bases; unmatched junction bases: 12. The V gene's germline CDR1 is SGDLS and CDR2 YYNGEE. Generation of bulk TCR libraries relied on previously described methods and listed TCR primers. MiXCR was run by TCRdb on the PCR reads, yielding one entry per CDR3 protein. The sample has approximately 100,000 distinct CDR3 sequences, over 30% seen once. This clonotype was picked up one time. Its antigen is undetermined. The chain combines TRBV9 with TRBJ1-1; 8 bases map to TRBD1. This receptor was identified in a human donor in good health. Some libraries in this study had Jurkat cell RNA spiked in. The sequencing input was naive CD8+ T cells from blood, with Jurkat cell RNA spiked in. Subset noted: FACS-sorted CD8+CD4-CCR7+CD45RA+ naive T cells. CDR3 protein: CASSLRLTGEITEAFF. The CDR3 region has the DNA TGTGCCAGCAGCCTCCGACTGACAGGGGAGATCACTGAAGCTTTCTTT.